This T cell receptor (beta chain) stems from a study of cytomegalovirus exposure and HLA in healthy donors listed by TCRdb under 2017. A note on the overall study: In an earlier analysis of 587 of the donors, 276 Gb of sequence data and about 110 million unique TCR beta sequences from 150 million to 200 million T cells were reported. Every repertoire in the discovery cohort had been generated on one and the same sequencing platform. A later genetic analysis used genome-wide SNP genotypes for about 60% of the 666 donors, treating that subset as a discovery cohort. To predict cytomegalovirus infection status, the study brought together high-throughput TCR immunosequencing, statistical association of individual TCRs with disease status, and machine learning. To study patterns of TCR occurrence, a later analysis re-analyzed previously published TCR beta repertoires from 550 to 800 donors and added high-resolution HLA genotyping. On average, around 240,000 unique TCR beta nucleotide sequences were sequenced per donor among a few hundred genotyped donors of the cohort, with 15% to 20% of those sequences being non-productive. Donor age, sex, ethnicity and CMV serostatus were collected together with the repertoire data. The T cell repertoires of several hundred subjects were profiled by immunosequencing and related to cytomegalovirus serostatus. The genetic ancestry cluster associated with self-reported Caucasian donors included around 76% of the approximately 430 genotyped donors. In addition to the first cohort of approximately 650 subjects, a separate validation cohort of about 120 different subjects was used. In an earlier analysis of roughly 580 of the donors, high-throughput TCR beta sequencing was used to judge whether each TCR beta V gene segment behaved as functional or pseudogenic. Because of strong linkage in the cohort, five DR-DQ haplotypes were treated as single units for association and clustering. The later analysis used no new phenotypic data to find candidate immune exposures, relying instead on TCR beta sequences and their occurrence across donors. The number of donors typed differed by locus, with 629-630 for A, B, C, DRB1 and DQB1, around 500 for DQA1, 600 to 610 for DPA1, and about 450 for DPB1. An early release covering about 600 HLA-typed donors comprised roughly 300 gigabases of sequencing data and roughly 85 million unique TCR sequences. Class I and class II HLA loci were covered by the typing at four-digit resolution. The study was designed to test whether signatures of past pathogen exposure could be identified by cataloging public T cell receptors. Paper-wide results and their limitations: In the study, 150 to 200 TCR beta chains were listed as associated with cytomegalovirus. The classifier was reported to diagnose cytomegalovirus status with high specificity and sensitivity in both the original cohort and the validation cohort. Broadly in line with IMGT annotations, most TCR beta V segments showed up in productive rearrangements about 87% or about 30% of the time in an earlier analysis of around 600 of the donors. Compared with equally common non-associated chains, HLA-associated TCR beta chains in a later analysis were more clonally expanded and had lower generation probabilities. When HLA alleles, especially DR and DQ, strongly co-occurred, TCR associations were difficult to assign to individual alleles. A later analysis found that most CMV-associated TCR beta chains appeared HLA-restricted, with HLA associations seemingly driven largely by CMV exposure. A group of highly shared sequence variants was considered likely to be a technical artifact of the sequencing pipeline. The only immune exposure information available for the cohort was CMV serostatus. The cohort was sequenced for TCR beta chains only, and without alpha or paired-chain data the features that could be detected were limited. It was suggested by the authors that the approach could potentially be generalized to other disease states and immunological phenotypes. Because HLA typing was unavailable for some donors at each locus, only the typed subset was used in association tests. Most TCR sequences were seen in very few donors, while some public TCRs were found in many individuals. Linkage disequilibrium might explain the correlated functional status among segregating V segments, but an unknown experimental factor could not be ruled out. V-gene and J-gene trimming of TCR beta chains was associated with a missense DCLRE1C variant in a later genetic analysis, and the association was replicated in an independent cohort. In vitro tests confirmed that three of the cytomegalovirus-associated TCR beta chains recognize cytomegalovirus antigens. In a later genetic analysis, fewer N-insertions in productive TCRs were reported among donors in an Asian-associated ancestry cluster than the roughly 700-donor mean. A further reported finding was that TCR beta sequences accurately predicted the HLA-A and HLA-B alleles for most subjects in the first cohort. Because counts were too low, seventeen rarely observed V segments, including chromosome 9 orphons, were excluded from the earlier analysis of around 590 of the donors. In a later analysis, TCR association rates were found to vary across HLA loci, with the most associated TCRs seen for DRB1 alleles and the fewest for HLA-C alleles. A later analysis reported that several top co-occurrence clusters appeared linked to parvovirus B19, influenza, CMV and Epstein-Barr virus. The presence/absence analyses assumed that sequencing depth was roughly uniform across donors, and that assumption may not be true. A later analysis associated about 16,000 TCR beta sequences with specific HLA alleles at a false discovery rate of 0.05.

The library was obtained by the immunoSEQ multiplex PCR assay. For the multiplex PCR, a mixture combining 60 forward primers for TCR Vbeta segments and 13 reverse primers for TCR Jbeta segments was used. Amplification of the CDR3 region of rearranged TCR beta genes was performed with a multiplex PCR assay on genomic DNA. On the Illumina HiSeq System, the amplified TCR beta libraries were sequenced as 87-base-pair reads. Turning to the authors' computational methods: Across the 500 to 850 repertoires, a later analysis counted 78 million or so unique TCR beta chains, around 11 million of which were shared by at least two donors. A nearest-neighbor algorithm error-corrected the raw reads and collapsed the reads into unique sequences, merging closely related sequences to remove PCR and sequencing errors. To assign V, D and J gene segments, CDR3 sequences were aligned to IMGT reference sequences. For a sequence to be retained, a match of at least six nucleotides to both a V gene segment and a J gene segment was required. A rearrangement counted as productive if the CDR3 had no stop codons and remained in frame with V and J, and every other rearrangement counted as non-productive. CDR3 was defined by IMGT convention, running from the second conserved V-encoded cysteine to the conserved J-encoded phenylalanine. In an earlier analysis of 500 to 650 of the donors, sequences lacking an unambiguous match to a single V gene segment were excluded. In an earlier analysis of a few hundred of the donors, V segments were called functional above 56.7% productive rearrangements and were called segregating when the between-donor standard deviation exceeded 5%. A statistical classification framework was developed to diagnose cytomegalovirus status using the catalog of TCR beta chain sequences. A later analysis assigned V and J genes by comparing TCR nucleotide sequences with IMGT/GENE-DB human TR gene sequences. In a later analysis, CDR3 sequences and most-parsimonious VDJ recombination scenarios were assigned using the TCRdist pipeline. In a later analysis, each TCR beta chain was defined by its CDR3 amino acid sequence together with its V-gene family, and reads without a unique V-gene family were excluded. In a later analysis, 500 to 650 highly shared, low-generation-probability nucleotide sequences were removed to address suspected cross-contamination and a sequencing artifact. For each public chain, a later analysis derived a clonal expansion index from normalized ranks of inferred template counts within each repertoire. In a later analysis, generation probabilities were computed using a VDJ recombination model fitted to out-of-frame rearrangements, and the results were checked against IGoR. A later analysis scored TCR-TCR, TCR-HLA and TCR-CMV co-occurrence with hypergeometric tests, applying a repertoire-size bias correction to TCR pairs. In a later analysis, false discovery rates were estimated by permuting HLA or CMV assignments 20 times. In a later analysis, co-occurring TCRs were grouped using DBSCAN, with TCRdist sequence similarity added in when clustering inside HLA-allele-positive subsets. For co-occurrence clustering, repertoires with fewer than 30,000 or more than 120,000 public chains were excluded, along with five repertoires with anomalous nucleotide sharing. TCRdb carries this immuneACCESS record with in-frame sequences only. Its versions omit some clonotypes, under half of them owing to an unresolved V gene in the studies checked, with the rest unexplained. The DNA gave D and trimming, while V, J and clone size come from that table. This sample gives around 130,000 clones in total; around 80% of them show up just once. The top ten constitute approximately 3% of the sample.

In total, around 600 healthy bone marrow donors made up the cohort. All cohort members were sampled while nominally healthy, although unrecorded immune exposures were likely present. The donor tested CMV seropositive and was one of the 289 seropositive cohort members. Each donor provided a peripheral blood sample, and peripheral blood mononuclear cells were used for TCR beta sequencing. Genomic DNA was extracted from the blood cell samples with the Qiagen DNeasy Blood Extraction Kit. This clone has only a few counts. It lacks a known antigen. Base qualities are missing; no much larger clone stands one base away. The specimen was PBMCs. This receptor was taken from a woman aged 18-29 years in good health and CMV-seropositive.

In nucleotides, the sequence is TGTGCCAGCAGCTTGTCAGGGGCAGATCAGCCCCAGCATTTT. It specifies CASSLSGADQPQHF. This sequence uses TRBV5-6 and TRBJ1-5, and TRBD1 may be the D gene, going by 6 matching bases. The CDR1 and CDR2 encoded by the germline V gene are SGHDT and YYEEEE. From the cysteine up to the phenylalanine, the CDR3 has a length of 14 residues. Only the CDR3 region is kept as DNA, spanning 42 bases read in frame from base 1. V lost 1 base and J lost 5 bases; the stretch between them is 10 bases long.